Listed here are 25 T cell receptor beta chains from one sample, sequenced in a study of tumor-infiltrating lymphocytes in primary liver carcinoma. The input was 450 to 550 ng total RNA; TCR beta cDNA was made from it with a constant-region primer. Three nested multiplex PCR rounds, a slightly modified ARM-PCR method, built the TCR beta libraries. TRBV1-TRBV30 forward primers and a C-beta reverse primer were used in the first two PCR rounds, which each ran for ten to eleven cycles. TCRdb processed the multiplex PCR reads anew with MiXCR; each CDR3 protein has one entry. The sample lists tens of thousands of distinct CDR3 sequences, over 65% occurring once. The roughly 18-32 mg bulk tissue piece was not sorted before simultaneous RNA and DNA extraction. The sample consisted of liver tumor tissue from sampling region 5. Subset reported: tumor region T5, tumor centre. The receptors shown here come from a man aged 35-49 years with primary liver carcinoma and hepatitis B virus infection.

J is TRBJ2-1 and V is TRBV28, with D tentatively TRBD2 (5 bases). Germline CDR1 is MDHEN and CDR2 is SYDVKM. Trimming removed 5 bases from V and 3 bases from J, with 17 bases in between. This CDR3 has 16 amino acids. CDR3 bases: TGTGCCAGCAGTCCCTTAAGGGCGGGTTTCTACAATGAGCAGTTCTTC. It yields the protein CASSPLRAGFYNEQFF.

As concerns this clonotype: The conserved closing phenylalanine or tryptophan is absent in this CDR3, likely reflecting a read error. The chain's CDR3 is CVSSLRPGPAAYQETQYL. CDR3 nucleotide sequence: TGTGTCAGCAGCTTACGTCCTGGACCAGCGGCGTACCAAGAGACCCAGTACCTC. The gene calls are TRBV11-2 and TRBJ2-5; TRBD2 might be the D (5 bases). Germline values: CDR1 SGHAT, CDR2 FQNNGV. The CDR3 runs 18 residues.

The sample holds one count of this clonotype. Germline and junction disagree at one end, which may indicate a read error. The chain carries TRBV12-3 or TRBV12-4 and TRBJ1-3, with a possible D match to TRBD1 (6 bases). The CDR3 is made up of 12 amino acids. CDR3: CASSLQGNTTYF. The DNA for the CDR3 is TGTGCCAGCAGTCTACAGGGAAACACCACATATTTT.

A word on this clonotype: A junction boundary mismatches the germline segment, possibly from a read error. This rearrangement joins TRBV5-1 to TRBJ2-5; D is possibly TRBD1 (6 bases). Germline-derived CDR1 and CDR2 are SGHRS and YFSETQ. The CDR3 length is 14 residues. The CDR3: CASSRGTGQETQYF. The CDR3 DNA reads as TGCGCCAGCAGCAGGGGGACGGGTCAAGAGACCCAGTATTTC.

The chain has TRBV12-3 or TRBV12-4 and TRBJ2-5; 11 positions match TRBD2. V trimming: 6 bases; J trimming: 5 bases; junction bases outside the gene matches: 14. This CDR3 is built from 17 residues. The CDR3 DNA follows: TGTGCCAGCAGCTTTCGACTAGCGGGAATACCTGGGGAGACCCAGTACTTC. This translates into CASSFRLAGIPGETQYF.

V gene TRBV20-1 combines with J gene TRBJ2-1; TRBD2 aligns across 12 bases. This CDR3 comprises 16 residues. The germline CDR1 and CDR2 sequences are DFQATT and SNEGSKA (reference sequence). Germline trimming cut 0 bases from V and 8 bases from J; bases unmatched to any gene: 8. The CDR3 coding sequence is TGCAGTGCTAGAGATGAGAGGAGACTAGCGGGAGATGAGCAGTTCTTC. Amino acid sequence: CSARDERRLAGDEQFF.

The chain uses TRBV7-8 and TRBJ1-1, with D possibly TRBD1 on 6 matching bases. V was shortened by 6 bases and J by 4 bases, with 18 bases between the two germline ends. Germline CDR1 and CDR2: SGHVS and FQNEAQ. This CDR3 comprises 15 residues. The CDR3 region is CASSQEGGWGTEAFF. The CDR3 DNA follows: TGTGCCAGCAGTCAAGAGGGGGGGTGGGGCACTGAAGCTTTCTTT.

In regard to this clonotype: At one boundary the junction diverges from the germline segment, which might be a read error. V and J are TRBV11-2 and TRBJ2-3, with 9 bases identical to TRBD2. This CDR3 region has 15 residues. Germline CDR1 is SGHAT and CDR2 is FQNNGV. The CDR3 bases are TGTACCAGCAGCTGCGATGCGGGAGGGTTTGGTACGCAGTATTTT. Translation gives CTSSCDAGGFGTQYF.

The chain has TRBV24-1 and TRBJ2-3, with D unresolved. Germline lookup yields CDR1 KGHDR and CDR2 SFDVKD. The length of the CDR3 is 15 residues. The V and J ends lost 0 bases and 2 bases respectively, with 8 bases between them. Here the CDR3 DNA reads TGTGCCACCAGTGATTTGCGGATTTCCACAGATACGCAGTATTTT. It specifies CATSDLRISTDTQYF.

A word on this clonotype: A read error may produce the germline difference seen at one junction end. The CDR3 bases are TGTGCCGGCAGCTCATGCTACAGGGTCATAGCGGGAGTTTTTGGAGATACGCAGTATTTT. Amino acid sequence: CAGSSCYRVIAGVFGDTQYF. The rearrangement joins TRBV11-1 to TRBJ2-3, with 9 bases that match TRBD2. The CDR3 has 20 amino acids. The germline V gene has CDR1 SGHAT and CDR2 FQDESV (reference sequence). The variable domain in full, with the rest retrieved from reference TRBV11-1 and TRBJ2-3, is EAEVAQSPRYKITEKSQAVAFWCDPISGHATLYWYRQILGQGPELLVQFQDESVVDDSQLPKDRFSAERLKGVDSTLKIQPAELGDSAMYLCAGSSCYRVIAGVFGDTQYFGPGTRLTVL.

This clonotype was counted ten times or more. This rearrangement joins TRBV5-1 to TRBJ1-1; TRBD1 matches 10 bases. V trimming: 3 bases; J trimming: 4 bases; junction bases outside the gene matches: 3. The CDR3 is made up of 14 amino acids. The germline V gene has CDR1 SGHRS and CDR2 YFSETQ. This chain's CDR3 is CASSYRTGGTEAFF. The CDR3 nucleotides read TGCGCCAGCAGCTACCGGACAGGGGGCACTGAAGCTTTCTTT.

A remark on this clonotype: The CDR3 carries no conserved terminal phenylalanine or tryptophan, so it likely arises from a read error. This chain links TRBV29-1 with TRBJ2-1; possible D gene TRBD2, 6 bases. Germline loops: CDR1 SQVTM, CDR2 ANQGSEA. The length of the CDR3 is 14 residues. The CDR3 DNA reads TGCAACGTTGGTGGTAGCGGTACCTACAATGAGCAGTTCATC. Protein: CNVGGSGTYNEQFI.

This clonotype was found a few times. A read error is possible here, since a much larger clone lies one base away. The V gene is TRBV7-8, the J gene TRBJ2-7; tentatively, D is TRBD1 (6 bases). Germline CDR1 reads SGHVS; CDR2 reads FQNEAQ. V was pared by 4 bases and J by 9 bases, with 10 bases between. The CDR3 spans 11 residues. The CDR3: CASSSKTGQYF. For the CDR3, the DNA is TGTGCCAGCAGCTCAAAGACAGGGCAGTACTTC.

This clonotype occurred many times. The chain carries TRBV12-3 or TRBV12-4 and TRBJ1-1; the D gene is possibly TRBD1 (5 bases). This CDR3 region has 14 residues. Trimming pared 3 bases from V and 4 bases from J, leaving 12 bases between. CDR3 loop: CASSLEGLFTEAFF. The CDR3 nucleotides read TGTGCCAGCAGTTTGGAGGGGCTGTTCACTGAAGCTTTCTTT.

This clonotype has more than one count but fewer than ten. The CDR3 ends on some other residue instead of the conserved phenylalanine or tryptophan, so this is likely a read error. The CDR3 spells CAIEEGGREGYTL. CDR3 bases: TGTGCCATTGAGGAGGGGGGAAGAGAAGGCTACACCCTC. The chain joins TRBV6-1 to TRBJ1-2; maybe TRBD1 (6 bases). The V gene's germline CDR1 is MNHNS and CDR2 SASEGT. Trimming stripped 10 bases from V and 8 bases from J, with 20 bases between. The CDR3 loop spans 13 amino acids.

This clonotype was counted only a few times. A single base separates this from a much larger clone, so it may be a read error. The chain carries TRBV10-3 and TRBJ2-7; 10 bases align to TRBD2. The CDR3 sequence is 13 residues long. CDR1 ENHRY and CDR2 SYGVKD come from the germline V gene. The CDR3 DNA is TGTGCCGTCAGTGTAGCGGGAGGAGACGAGCAGTACTTC. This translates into CAVSVAGGDEQYF.

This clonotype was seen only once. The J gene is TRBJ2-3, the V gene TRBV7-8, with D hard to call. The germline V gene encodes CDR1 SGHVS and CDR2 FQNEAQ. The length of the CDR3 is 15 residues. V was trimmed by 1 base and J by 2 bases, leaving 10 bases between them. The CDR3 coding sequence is TGTGCCAGCAGCTTAGGAGTCACTGACACAGATACGCAGTATTTT. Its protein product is CASSLGVTDTDTQYF.

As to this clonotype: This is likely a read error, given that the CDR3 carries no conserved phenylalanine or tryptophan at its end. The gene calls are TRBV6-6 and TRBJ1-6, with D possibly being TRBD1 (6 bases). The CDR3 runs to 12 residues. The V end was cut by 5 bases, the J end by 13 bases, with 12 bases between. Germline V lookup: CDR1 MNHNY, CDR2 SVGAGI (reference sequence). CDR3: CASSPRQDPLHY. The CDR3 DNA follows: TGTGCCAGCAGTCCAAGACAGGACCCCCTCCACTAT.

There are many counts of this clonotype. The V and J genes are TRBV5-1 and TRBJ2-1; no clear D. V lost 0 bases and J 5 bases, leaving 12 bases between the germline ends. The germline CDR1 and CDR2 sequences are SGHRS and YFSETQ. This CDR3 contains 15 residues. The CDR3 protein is CASSLGRGGNNEQFF. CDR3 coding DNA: TGCGCCAGCAGCTTGGGTAGAGGCGGTAACAATGAGCAGTTCTTC. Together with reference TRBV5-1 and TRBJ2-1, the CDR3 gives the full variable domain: KAGVTQTPRYLIKTRGQQVTLSCSPISGHRSVSWYQQTPGQGLQFLFEYFSETQRNKGNFPGRFSGRQFSNSRSEMNVSTLELGDSALYLCASSLGRGGNNEQFFGPGTRLTVL.

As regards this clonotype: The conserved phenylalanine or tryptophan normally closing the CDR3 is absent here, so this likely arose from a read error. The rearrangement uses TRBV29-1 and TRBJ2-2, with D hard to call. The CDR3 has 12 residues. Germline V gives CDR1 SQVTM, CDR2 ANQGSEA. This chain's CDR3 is CGVATNTGELFV. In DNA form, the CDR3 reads TGCGGCGTTGCTACAAACACCGGGGAGCTGTTTGTT.

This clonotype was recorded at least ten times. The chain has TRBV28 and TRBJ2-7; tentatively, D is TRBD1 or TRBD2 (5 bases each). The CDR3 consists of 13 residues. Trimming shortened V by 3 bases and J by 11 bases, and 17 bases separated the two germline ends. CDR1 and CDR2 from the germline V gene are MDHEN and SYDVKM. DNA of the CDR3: TGTGCCAGCAGTTTGAGGGACGGCTTCGACAAGTACTTC. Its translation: CASSLRDGFDKYF.

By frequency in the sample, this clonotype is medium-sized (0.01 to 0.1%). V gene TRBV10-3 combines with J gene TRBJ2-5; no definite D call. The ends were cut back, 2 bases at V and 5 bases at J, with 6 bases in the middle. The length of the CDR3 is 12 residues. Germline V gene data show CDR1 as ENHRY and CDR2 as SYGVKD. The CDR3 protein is CAISERVETQYF. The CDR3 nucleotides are TGTGCCATCAGTGAGCGGGTGGAGACCCAGTACTTC.

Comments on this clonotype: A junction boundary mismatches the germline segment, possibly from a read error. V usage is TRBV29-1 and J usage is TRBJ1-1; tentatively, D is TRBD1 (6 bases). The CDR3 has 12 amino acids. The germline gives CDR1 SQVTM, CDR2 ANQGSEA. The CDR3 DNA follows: TGCAGCGTTGGTGGGGGGGACACTGAAGCTCTCTTC. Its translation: CSVGGGDTEALF.

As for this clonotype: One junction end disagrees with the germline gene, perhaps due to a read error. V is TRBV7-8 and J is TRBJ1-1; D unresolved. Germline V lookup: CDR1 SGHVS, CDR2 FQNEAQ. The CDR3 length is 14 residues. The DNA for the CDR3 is TGTGTCAGCAGTCCACAAGGTTTTGACACTGAAGCTTTCTTT. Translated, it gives CVSSPQGFDTEAFF. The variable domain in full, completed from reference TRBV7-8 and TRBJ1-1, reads GAGVSQSPRYKVAKRGQDVALRCDPISGHVSLFWYQQALGQGPEFLTYFQNEAQLDKSGLPSDRFFAERPEGSVSTLKIQRTQQEDSAVYLCVSSPQGFDTEAFFGQGTRLTVV.

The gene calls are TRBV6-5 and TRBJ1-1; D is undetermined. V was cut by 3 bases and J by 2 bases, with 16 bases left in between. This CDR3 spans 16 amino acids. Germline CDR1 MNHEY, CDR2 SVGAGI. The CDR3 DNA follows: TGTGCCAGCAGTTATACCTCGAGAGGTCTCAACACTGAAGCTTTCTTT. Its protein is CASSYTSRGLNTEAFF.